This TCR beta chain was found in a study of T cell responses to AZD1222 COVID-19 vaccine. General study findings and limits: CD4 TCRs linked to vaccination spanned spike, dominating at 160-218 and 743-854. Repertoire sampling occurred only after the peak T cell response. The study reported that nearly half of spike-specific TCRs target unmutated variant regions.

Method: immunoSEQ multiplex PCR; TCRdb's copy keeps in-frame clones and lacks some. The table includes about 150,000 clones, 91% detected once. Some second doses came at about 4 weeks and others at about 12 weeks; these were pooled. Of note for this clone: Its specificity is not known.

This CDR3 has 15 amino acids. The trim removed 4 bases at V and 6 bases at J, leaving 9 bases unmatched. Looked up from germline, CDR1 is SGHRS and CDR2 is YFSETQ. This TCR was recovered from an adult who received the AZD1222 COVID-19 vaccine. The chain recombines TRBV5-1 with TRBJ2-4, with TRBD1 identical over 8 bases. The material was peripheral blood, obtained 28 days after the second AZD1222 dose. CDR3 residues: CASSTQGDRGNIQYF. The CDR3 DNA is TGCGCCAGCAGCACCCAGGGAGACAGGGGAAACATTCAGTACTTC.